This T cell receptor (beta chain) was identified in a study of identical twins. Study-wide results and limits: Researchers reported excess low generation probability among twin-shared out-of-frame alpha sequences.

Per germline, CDR1 DFQATT and CDR2 SNEGSKA (reference sequence). V was pared by 2 bases and J by 4 bases, with 9 bases between. The CDR3 consists of 13 residues. This clonotype was detected only a few times. Its specificity is not known. TCRdb recomputed calls from the 5' RACE reads with MiXCR, one row per CDR3 protein. This table holds 500,000 to 600,000 distinct CDR3 sequences, approximately 22% found once. Another study also made use of these data, one on T cells expressing NK-cell markers. That source adds: Several experiments employed an anti-gamma-delta TCR antibody to confine sorting to alpha-beta TCR T cells.

The TCR comes from a woman aged 18-35 years in good health. Sequencing input: CD4+ T cells sorted from blood. The genes are TRBV20-1 and TRBJ1-5; D perhaps matches TRBD1 (5 bases). This CDR3 reads CSARQGLNQPQHF. CDR3 coding DNA: TGCAGTGCTAGACAGGGTCTGAATCAGCCCCAGCATTTT.